The rows below give T cell receptor beta chains drawn from one sample of a study of T cell responses to AZD1222 COVID-19 vaccine. Only in-frame clones appear in the TCRdb table, and some are missing; sequencing was by immunoSEQ multiplex PCR. Here the sample spans 100,000 to 150,000 clones, roughly 88% being singletons. The specimen was peripheral blood, collected 28 days after the second AZD1222 dose. The receptors shown here come from an adult who received the AZD1222 COVID-19 vaccine. Both conserved end residues are part of each CDR3. Each record gives: CDR3 protein, CDR3 DNA, J gene, clone size, D gene, V gene. A D gene is named only where the DNA matches it firmly. Size tells how often a clone was seen (once, few, many) or the class of an expanded clone, and some rows leave it out.

CDR3: CASKLWGALAGSEQYF
DNA: TGTGCCAGCAAATTGTGGGGGGCCCTAGCGGGGAGTGAGCAGTACTTC
J: TRBJ2-7
size: -
D: TRBD2
V: TRBV5-6

CDR3: CASSPAPGRVSGYTF
DNA: TGTGCCAGCAGCCCCGCCCCGGGGAGGGTATCTGGCTACACCTTC
J: TRBJ1-2
size: -
D: -
V: TRBV5-5

CDR3: CASSIGRGKLFF
DNA: TGTGCCAGTAGTATTGGGAGGGGGAAACTGTTTTTT
J: TRBJ1-4
size: few
D: -
V: TRBV19

CDR3: CASSVDSRALYEQYF
DNA: TGTGCCAGCAGCGTAGATAGTAGGGCACTCTACGAGCAGTACTTC
J: TRBJ2-7
size: -
D: -
V: TRBV9

CDR3: CSVSRVIGLNTEAFF
DNA: TGCAGCGTCTCTCGTGTGATAGGCTTGAACACTGAAGCTTTCTTT
J: TRBJ1-1
size: once
D: -
V: TRBV29-1

CDR3: CASSPGLEVGQFF
DNA: TGTGCCAGCAGCCCGGGACTAGAGGTCGGGCAGTTCTTC
J: TRBJ2-1
size: -
D: TRBD2
V: TRBV13

CDR3: CASIRTGIPSSYGYTF
DNA: TGTGCCAGTATTCGGACAGGGATCCCTTCTTCCTATGGCTACACCTTC
J: TRBJ1-2
size: -
D: TRBD1
V: TRBV19

CDR3: CASRQGQGQPQHF
DNA: TGTGCCAGCAGGCAGGGGCAGGGGCAGCCCCAGCATTTT
J: TRBJ1-5
size: -
D: -
V: TRBV6-6

CDR3: CSAEVDEQYF
DNA: TGCAGTGCAGAAGTCGACGAGCAGTACTTC
J: TRBJ2-7
size: -
D: -
V: TRBV20-1

CDR3: CASSLVGHPGGTEAFF
DNA: TGTGCCAGCAGCTTAGTAGGGCATCCGGGAGGCACTGAAGCTTTCTTT
J: TRBJ1-1
size: once
D: -
V: TRBV11-1

CDR3: CASSFRSSGRADEQYF
DNA: TGTGCCAGCAGCTTCCGTTCGAGCGGGAGGGCCGACGAGCAGTACTTC
J: TRBJ2-7
size: -
D: TRBD2
V: TRBV5-4

CDR3: CASRRPGPNEQYF
DNA: TGTGCAAGTCGCCGGCCCGGGCCAAACGAGCAGTACTTC
J: TRBJ2-7
size: -
D: -
V: TRBV12-2

CDR3: CASSPGQGLDEQYF
DNA: TGTGCCAGCAGCCCAGGACAGGGCCTCGACGAGCAGTACTTC
J: TRBJ2-7
size: -
D: TRBD1
V: TRBV9

CDR3: CASSQTGSTGELFF
DNA: TGTGCCAGCAGCCAGACAGGGAGCACCGGGGAGCTGTTTTTT
J: TRBJ2-2
size: -
D: TRBD1
V: TRBV6-5

CDR3: CTSSQSRPTRSGANVLTF
DNA: TGCACCAGCAGCCAATCCCGGCCTACCAGGTCTGGGGCCAACGTCCTGACTTTC
J: TRBJ2-6
size: -
D: -
V: TRBV1

CDR3: CASSPGGAGELFF
DNA: TGTGCCAGCAGTCCCGGCGGGGCCGGGGAGCTGTTTTTT
J: TRBJ2-2
size: -
D: -
V: TRBV3-1/TRBV3-2

CDR3: CASSLRWGPYEQYF
DNA: TGTGCCAGCAGTTTAAGGTGGGGCCCATACGAGCAGTACTTC
J: TRBJ2-7
size: -
D: -
V: TRBV27

CDR3: CASTRLAGINEQFF
DNA: TGTGCCAGCACACGACTAGCGGGTATCAATGAGCAGTTCTTC
J: TRBJ2-1
size: -
D: TRBD2
V: TRBV27

CDR3: CASSSNLDRSAEAFF
DNA: TGCGCCAGCAGCTCTAATCTGGACAGGTCGGCTGAAGCTTTCTTT
J: TRBJ1-1
size: -
D: TRBD1
V: TRBV5-1

CDR3: CAMSDGAGDYYEQYF
DNA: TGTGCCATGTCAGACGGGGCGGGAGACTACTACGAGCAGTACTTC
J: TRBJ2-7
size: -
D: TRBD2
V: TRBV10-3

CDR3: CATSSTGRLRAEAFF
DNA: TGTGCCACCAGCAGCACCGGCCGACTTCGGGCTGAAGCTTTCTTT
J: TRBJ1-1
size: -
D: -
V: TRBV15

CDR3: CASSLGTATDTQYF
DNA: TGTGCCAGCAGTTTGGGGACAGCAACAGATACGCAGTATTTT
J: TRBJ2-3
size: -
D: TRBD1
V: TRBV28

CDR3: CASSFLPLAENTDTQYF
DNA: TGCGCCAGCAGCTTCCTCCCACTAGCGGAAAACACAGATACGCAGTATTTT
J: TRBJ2-3
size: -
D: TRBD2
V: TRBV5-1

CDR3: CASRNYGQGSYEQYF
DNA: TGCGCCAGCAGGAATTACGGACAGGGCTCCTACGAGCAGTACTTC
J: TRBJ2-7
size: -
D: TRBD1
V: TRBV5-1

CDR3: CASSQAGTSVDEQFF
DNA: TGTGCCAGCAGCCAAGCCGGGACTAGCGTCGATGAGCAGTTCTTC
J: TRBJ2-1
size: -
D: TRBD2
V: TRBV3-1/TRBV3-2

CDR3: CASSHLVGEQYF
DNA: TGTGCCAGCTCACACCTGGTCGGCGAGCAGTACTTC
J: TRBJ2-7
size: -
D: -
V: TRBV18

CDR3: CASSLQGNTEAFF
DNA: TGTGCCAGCAGTCTTCAGGGGAACACTGAAGCTTTCTTT
J: TRBJ1-1
size: once
D: -
V: TRBV2

CDR3: CAWSVLDSYNEQFF
DNA: TGTGCCTGGAGTGTGTTGGACAGCTACAATGAGCAGTTCTTC
J: TRBJ2-1
size: -
D: -
V: TRBV30

CDR3: CASSPTLLDWNTEAFF
DNA: TGTGCCAGTAGTCCGACCCTCTTAGACTGGAACACTGAAGCTTTCTTT
J: TRBJ1-1
size: few
D: -
V: TRBV19

CDR3: CASSLRAGALYGYTF
DNA: TGTGCCAGCAGTTTGAGGGCAGGGGCCCTCTATGGCTACACCTTC
J: TRBJ1-2
size: -
D: -
V: TRBV27

CDR3: CASSPGPSSYNEQFF
DNA: TGTGCCAGCAGCCCTGGACCTAGCTCCTACAATGAGCAGTTCTTC
J: TRBJ2-1
size: -
D: -
V: TRBV7-3

CDR3: CASSLFLALEQYF
DNA: TGTGCCAGCAGCTTATTCCTTGCGCTCGAGCAGTACTTC
J: TRBJ2-7
size: -
D: -
V: TRBV11-2

CDR3: CSASYGQETQYF
DNA: TGCAGTGCTAGTTACGGCCAAGAGACCCAGTACTTC
J: TRBJ2-5
size: -
D: -
V: TRBV20-1

CDR3: CASSQTTVGRSDEQYF
DNA: TGTGCCAGCAGCCAGACGACAGTGGGCAGGTCGGACGAGCAGTACTTC
J: TRBJ2-7
size: -
D: -
V: TRBV3-1/TRBV3-2

CDR3: CASRQDRLYGYTF
DNA: TGTGCCAGCAGGCAGGACAGGCTCTACGGCTACACCTTC
J: TRBJ1-2
size: -
D: TRBD1
V: TRBV6-5

CDR3: CATSGGYNEQFF
DNA: TGTGCCACCAGTGGGGGATACAATGAGCAGTTCTTC
J: TRBJ2-1
size: -
D: -
V: TRBV24-1

CDR3: CARRSLGTSGDNEQFF
DNA: TGTGCCAGAAGATCCCTTGGGACTAGCGGAGACAATGAGCAGTTCTTC
J: TRBJ2-1
size: -
D: -
V: TRBV7-5

CDR3: CASSFQVAYEQYF
DNA: TGTGCCAGCAGTTTCCAGGTAGCCTACGAGCAGTACTTC
J: TRBJ2-7
size: -
D: -
V: TRBV12-3/TRBV12-4

CDR3: CASSPPPGPLYNEQFF
DNA: TGTGCCAGCAGTCCCCCACCAGGCCCTTTATACAATGAGCAGTTCTTC
J: TRBJ2-1
size: -
D: -
V: TRBV28

CDR3: CASSAGLSYAEQYF
DNA: TGCGCCAGCAGCGCAGGGCTATCCTACGCCGAGCAGTACTTC
J: TRBJ2-7
size: -
D: -
V: TRBV5-1